This T cell receptor (beta chain) emerged from a study of blood T cell repertoires in COVID-19. Generated by immunoSEQ multiplex PCR, the TCRdb table keeps only in-frame clones and is missing some. The sample consists of about 150,000 clones, approximately 85% of them appearing once. This clone was seen a handful of times. The CDR3 runs 15 residues. V lost 5 bases to trimming and J lost 5 bases, with 15 bases between them. Germline V gives CDR1 MNHNY, CDR2 SVGAGI (reference sequence). The chain is built from TRBV6-6 and TRBJ2-2; weak D call: TRBD1 (7 bases). The material sequenced was peripheral blood. This sequence originates from a man aged 60-69 years with COVID-19, enrolled during active disease. CDR3 amino acids: CASSDLRGETGELFF. CDR3 nucleotide sequence: TGTGCCAGCAGTGACCTCAGGGGGGAAACCGGGGAGCTGTTTTTT.